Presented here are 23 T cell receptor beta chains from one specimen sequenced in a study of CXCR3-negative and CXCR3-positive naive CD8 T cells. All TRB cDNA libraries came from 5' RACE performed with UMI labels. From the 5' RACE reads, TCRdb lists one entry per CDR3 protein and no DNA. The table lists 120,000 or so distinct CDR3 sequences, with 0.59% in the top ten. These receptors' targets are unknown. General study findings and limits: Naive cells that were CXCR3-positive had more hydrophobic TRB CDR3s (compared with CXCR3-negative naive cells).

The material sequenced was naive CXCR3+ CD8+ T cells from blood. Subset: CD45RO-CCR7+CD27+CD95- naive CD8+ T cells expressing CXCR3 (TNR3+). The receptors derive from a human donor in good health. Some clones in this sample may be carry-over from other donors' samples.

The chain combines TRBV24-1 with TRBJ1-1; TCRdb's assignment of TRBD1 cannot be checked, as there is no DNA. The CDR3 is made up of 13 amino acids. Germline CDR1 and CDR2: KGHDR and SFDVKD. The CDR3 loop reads CATRDRANTEAFF.

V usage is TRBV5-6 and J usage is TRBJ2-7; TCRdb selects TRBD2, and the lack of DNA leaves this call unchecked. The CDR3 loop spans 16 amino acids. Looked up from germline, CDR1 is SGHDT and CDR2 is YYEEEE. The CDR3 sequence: CASSLVPRNGLYEQYF.

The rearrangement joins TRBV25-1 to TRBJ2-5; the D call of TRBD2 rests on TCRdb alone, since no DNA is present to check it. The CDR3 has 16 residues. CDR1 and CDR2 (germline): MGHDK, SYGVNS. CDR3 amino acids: CASSGKGTSGMETQYF.

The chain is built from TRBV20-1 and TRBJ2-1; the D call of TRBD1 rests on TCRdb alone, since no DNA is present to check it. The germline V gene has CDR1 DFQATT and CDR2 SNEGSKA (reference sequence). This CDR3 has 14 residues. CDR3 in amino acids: CSAEDDRAYNEQFF.

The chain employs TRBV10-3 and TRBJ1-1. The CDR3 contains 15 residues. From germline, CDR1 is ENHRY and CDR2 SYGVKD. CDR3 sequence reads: CAISDATGLNTEAFF.

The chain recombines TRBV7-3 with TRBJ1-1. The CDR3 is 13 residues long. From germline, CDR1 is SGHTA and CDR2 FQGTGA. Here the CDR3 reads CASSFMGNTEAFF.

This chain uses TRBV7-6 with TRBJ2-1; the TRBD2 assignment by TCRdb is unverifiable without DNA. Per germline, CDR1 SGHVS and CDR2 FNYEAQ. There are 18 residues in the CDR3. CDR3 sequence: CASSEYSGGADSYNEQFF.

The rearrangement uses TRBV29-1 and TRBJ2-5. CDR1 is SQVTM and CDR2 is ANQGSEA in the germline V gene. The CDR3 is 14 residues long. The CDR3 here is CSVESRPDQETQYF.

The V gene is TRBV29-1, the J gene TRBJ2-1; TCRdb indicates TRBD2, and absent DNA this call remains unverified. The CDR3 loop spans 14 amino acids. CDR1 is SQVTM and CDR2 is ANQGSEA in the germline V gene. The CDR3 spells CSVELVGRGNEQFF.

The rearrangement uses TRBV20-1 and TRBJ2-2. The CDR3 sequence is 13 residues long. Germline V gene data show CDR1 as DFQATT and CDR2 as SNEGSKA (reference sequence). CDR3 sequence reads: CSAGLQNTGELFF.

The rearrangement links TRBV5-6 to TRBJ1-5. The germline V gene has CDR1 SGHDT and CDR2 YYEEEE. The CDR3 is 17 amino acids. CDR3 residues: CVSSLLRAPRSNQPQHF.

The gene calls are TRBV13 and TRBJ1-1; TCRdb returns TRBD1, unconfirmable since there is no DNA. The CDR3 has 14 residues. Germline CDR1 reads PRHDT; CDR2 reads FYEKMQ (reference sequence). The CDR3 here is CASSPRQGNTEAFF.

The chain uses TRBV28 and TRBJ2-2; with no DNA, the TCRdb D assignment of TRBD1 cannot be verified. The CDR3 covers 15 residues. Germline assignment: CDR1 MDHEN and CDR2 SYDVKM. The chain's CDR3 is CASSFQGTNTGELFF.

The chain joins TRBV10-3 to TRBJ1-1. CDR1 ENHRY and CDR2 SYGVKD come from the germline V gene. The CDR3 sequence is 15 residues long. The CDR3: CAISEVRGLNTEAFF.

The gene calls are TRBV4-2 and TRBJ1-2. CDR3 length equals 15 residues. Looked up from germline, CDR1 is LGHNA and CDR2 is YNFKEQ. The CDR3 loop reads CASSQDPGDFYGYTF.

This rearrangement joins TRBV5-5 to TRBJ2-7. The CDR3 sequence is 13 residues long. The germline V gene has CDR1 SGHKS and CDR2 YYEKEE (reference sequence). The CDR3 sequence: CASSLDVPYEQYF.

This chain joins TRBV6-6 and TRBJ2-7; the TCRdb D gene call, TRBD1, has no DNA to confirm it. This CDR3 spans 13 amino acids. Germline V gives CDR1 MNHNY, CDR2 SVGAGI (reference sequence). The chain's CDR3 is CASSIGQGYEQYF.

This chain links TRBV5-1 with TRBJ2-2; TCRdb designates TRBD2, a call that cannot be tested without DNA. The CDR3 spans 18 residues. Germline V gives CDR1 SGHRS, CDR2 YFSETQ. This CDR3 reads CASSLIKVQRGWTGELFF.

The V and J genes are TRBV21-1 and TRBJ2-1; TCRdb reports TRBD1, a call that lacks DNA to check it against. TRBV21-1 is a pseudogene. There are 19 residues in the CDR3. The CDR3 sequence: CASSKDPPSGVGNGDEQFF.

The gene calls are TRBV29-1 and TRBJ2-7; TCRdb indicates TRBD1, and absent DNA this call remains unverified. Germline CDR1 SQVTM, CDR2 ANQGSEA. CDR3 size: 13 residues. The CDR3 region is CSVVQGNYYEQYF.

CDR3 amino acids: CSADKPGQGRETQYF. The chain employs TRBV20-1 and TRBJ2-5; TCRdb gives TRBD1 as the D gene, but with no DNA this cannot be confirmed. The CDR3 is 15 residues long. Germline V CDR1 and CDR2: DFQATT, SNEGSKA (reference sequence).

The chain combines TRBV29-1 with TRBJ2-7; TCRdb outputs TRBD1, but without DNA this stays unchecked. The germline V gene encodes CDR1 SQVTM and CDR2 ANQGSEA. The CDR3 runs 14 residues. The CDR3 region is CSVVTAPQPYEQYF.

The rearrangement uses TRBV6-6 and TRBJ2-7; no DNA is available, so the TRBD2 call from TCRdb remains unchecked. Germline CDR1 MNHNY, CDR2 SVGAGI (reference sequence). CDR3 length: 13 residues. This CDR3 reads CASSYGEGYEQYF.